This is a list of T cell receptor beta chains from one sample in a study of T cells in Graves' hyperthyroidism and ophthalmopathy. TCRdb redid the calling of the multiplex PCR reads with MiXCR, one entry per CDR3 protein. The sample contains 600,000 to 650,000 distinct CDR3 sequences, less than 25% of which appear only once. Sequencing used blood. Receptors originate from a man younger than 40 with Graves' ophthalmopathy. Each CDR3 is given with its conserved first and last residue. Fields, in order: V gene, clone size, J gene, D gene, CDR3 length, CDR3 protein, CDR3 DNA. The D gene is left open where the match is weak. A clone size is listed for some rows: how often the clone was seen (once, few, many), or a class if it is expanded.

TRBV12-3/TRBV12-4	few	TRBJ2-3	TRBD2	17	CASSPGLAGVGLDTQYF	TGTGCCAGCAGTCCGGGACTAGCGGGAGTTGGTCTAGATACGCAGTATTTT
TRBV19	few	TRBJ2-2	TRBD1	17	CASSDTRTGGPTGELFF	TGTGCCAGTAGTGATACCCGGACAGGGGGCCCCACCGGGGAGCTGTTTTTT
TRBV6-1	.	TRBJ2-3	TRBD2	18	CASSDSGRAIRGTDTQYF	TGTGCCAGCAGTGATTCCGGGAGGGCCATCCGGGGGACAGATACGCAGTATTTT
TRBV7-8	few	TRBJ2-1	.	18	CASSLVWGPGSSYNEQFF	TGTGCCAGCAGCTTAGTATGGGGCCCTGGGAGCTCCTACAATGAGCAGTTCTTC
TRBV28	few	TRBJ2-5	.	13	CASSTGFPETQYF	TGTGCCAGCAGCACCGGGTTCCCGGAGACCCAGTACTTC
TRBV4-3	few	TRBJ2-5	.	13	CASSQTGGETQYF	TGCGCCAGCAGCCAAACTGGTGGGGAGACCCAGTACTTC
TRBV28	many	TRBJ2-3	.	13	CASSDPRTDTQYF	TGTGCCAGCAGTGATCCTCGGACAGATACGCAGTATTTT
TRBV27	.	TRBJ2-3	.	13	CASRKAGDSTQYF	TGTGCCAGCAGAAAAGCTGGTGATAGTACGCAGTATTTT
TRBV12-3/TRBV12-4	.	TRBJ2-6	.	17	CASSFRGFPSGANVLTF	TGTGCCAGCAGTTTTCGAGGGTTCCCCTCTGGGGCCAACGTCCTGACTTTC
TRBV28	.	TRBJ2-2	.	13	CASIKEFTGELFF	TGTGCCAGCATAAAGGAGTTCACCGGGGAGCTGTTTTTT
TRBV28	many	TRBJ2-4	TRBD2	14	CASSRPGGLDIQYF	TGTGCCAGCAGTCGCCCGGGGGGGTTGGACATTCAGTACTTC
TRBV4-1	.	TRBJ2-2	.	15	CASSPPVQNTGELFF	TGCGCCAGCAGCCCCCCCGTGCAGAACACCGGGGAGCTGTTTTTT
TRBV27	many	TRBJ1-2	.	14	CASSLDRTLYGYTF	TGTGCCAGCAGCCTCGACAGGACCCTCTATGGCTACACCTTC
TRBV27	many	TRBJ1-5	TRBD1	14	CASSFSTGRQPQHF	TGTGCCAGCAGTTTCTCGACAGGGCGGCAGCCCCAGCATTTT
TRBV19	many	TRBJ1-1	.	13	CASSQTLNTEAFF	TGTGCCAGCAGCCAGACACTGAACACTGAAGCTTTCTTT
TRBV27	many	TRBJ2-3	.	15	CASSTRESYTDTQYF	TGTGCCAGCAGTACCCGGGAGTCCTACACAGATACGCAGTATTTT
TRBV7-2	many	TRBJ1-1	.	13	CASSQNQGGEAFF	TGTGCCAGCAGCCAAAACCAGGGAGGTGAAGCTTTCTTT
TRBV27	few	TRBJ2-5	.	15	CASRLRTTDRETQYF	TGTGCCAGCAGATTAAGGACAACGGATCGAGAGACCCAGTACTTC
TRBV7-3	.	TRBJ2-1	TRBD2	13	CASGAGGHNEQFF	TGTGCCAGCGGAGCGGGAGGGCACAATGAGCAGTTCTTC
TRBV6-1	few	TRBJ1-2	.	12	CASSSDWYGYTF	TGTGCCAGCAGTAGCGACTGGTATGGCTACACCTTC
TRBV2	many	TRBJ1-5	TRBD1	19	CASSEARGGPDDSNQPQHF	TGTGCCAGCAGTGAAGCCAGGGGGGGGCCCGATGATAGCAATCAGCCCCAGCATTTT
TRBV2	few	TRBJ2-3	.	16	CASSEGGGRSTDTQYF	TGTGCCAGCAGTGAGGGTGGGGGGAGGAGCACAGATACGCAGTATTTT
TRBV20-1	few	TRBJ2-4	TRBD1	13	CSAGRQGENIQYF	TGCAGTGCTGGGCGACAGGGAGAAAACATTCAGTACTTC
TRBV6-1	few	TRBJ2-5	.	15	CASSAEGSGEETQYF	TGTGCCAGCAGTGCGGAGGGCTCGGGGGAAGAGACCCAGTACTTC
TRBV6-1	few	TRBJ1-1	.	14	CASIDLGGRTEAFF	TGTGCCAGCATCGACCTCGGGGGCAGGACTGAAGCTTTCTTT
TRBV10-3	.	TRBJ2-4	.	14	CAISVSGNKNIQYF	TGTGCCATCAGTGTCTCAGGGAACAAAAACATTCAGTACTTC
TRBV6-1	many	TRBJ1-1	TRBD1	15	CASSDPGQLNTEAFF	TGTGCCAGCAGTGACCCGGGACAGCTTAACACTGAAGCTTTCTTT
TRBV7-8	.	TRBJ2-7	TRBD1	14	CASSWGQSIYEQYF	TGTGCCAGCAGCTGGGGACAGTCTATCTACGAGCAGTACTTC
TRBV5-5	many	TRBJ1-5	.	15	CASSLDRMSNQPQHF	TGTGCCAGCAGTCTTGACAGGATGTCCAATCAGCCCCAGCATTTT
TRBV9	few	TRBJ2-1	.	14	CASSPTSAYNEQFF	TGTGCCAGCAGCCCTACTAGTGCCTACAATGAGCAGTTCTTC
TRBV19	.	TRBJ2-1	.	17	CASSTLSAARSYNEQFF	TGTGCCAGTAGTACCCTTTCGGCGGCTCGGAGTTATAATGAGCAGTTCTTC
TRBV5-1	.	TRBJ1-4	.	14	CASSSGRKNEKLFF	TGCGCCAGCAGCTCCGGACGGAAGAATGAAAAACTGTTTTTT
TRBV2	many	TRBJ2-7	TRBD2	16	CASSRYGLAAPYEQYF	TGTGCCAGCAGTCGATACGGACTAGCGGCACCCTACGAGCAGTACTTC
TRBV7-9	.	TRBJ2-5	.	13	CASSPGSRSTQYF	TGTGCCAGCAGCCCAGGGTCACGATCGACCCAGTACTTC
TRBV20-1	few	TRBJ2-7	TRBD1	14	CSATRDRGRYEQYF	TGCAGTGCTACTCGGGACAGGGGAAGGTACGAGCAGTACTTC
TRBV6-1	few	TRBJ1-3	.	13	CAITGSSGNTIYF	TGTGCCATTACAGGGTCATCTGGAAACACCATATATTTT
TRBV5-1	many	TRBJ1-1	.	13	CASSLGARTEAFF	TGCGCCAGCAGCTTGGGGGCGCGAACTGAAGCTTTCTTT
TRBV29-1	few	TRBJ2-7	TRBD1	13	CSVRTGETYEQYF	TGCAGCGTTAGGACAGGGGAAACCTACGAGCAGTACTTC
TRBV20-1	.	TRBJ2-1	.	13	CSVILVSYNEQFF	TGCAGTGTTATTCTAGTGTCCTACAATGAGCAGTTCTTC
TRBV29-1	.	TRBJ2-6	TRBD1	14	CSATGDPGANVLTF	TGCAGCGCAACAGGGGACCCTGGGGCCAACGTCCTGACTTTC
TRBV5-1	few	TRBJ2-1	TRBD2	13	CASSSGRTDEQFF	TGCGCCAGCAGCTCCGGGAGGACCGATGAGCAGTTCTTC
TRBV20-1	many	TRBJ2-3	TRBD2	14	CSAPLAGGGDTQYF	TGCAGTGCTCCCTTAGCGGGAGGGGGAGATACGCAGTATTTT
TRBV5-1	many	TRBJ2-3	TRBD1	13	CASSFGQDDTQYF	TGCGCCAGCAGCTTCGGACAGGACGATACGCAGTATTTT
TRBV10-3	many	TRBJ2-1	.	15	CAISEGRPPDNEQFF	TGTGCCATCAGTGAGGGTAGGCCCCCGGACAATGAGCAGTTCTTC
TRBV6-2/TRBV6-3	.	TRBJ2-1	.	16	CASSFQAGYSYNEQFF	TGTGCCAGCAGCTTCCAAGCGGGCTACTCCTACAATGAGCAGTTCTTC
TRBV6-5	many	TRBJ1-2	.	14	CASSYSGGNYGYTF	TGTGCCAGCAGTTACTCGGGAGGGAACTATGGCTACACCTTC
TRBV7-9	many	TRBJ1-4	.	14	CASSLAQGGEKLFF	TGTGCCAGCAGCTTAGCACAGGGCGGTGAAAAACTGTTTTTT
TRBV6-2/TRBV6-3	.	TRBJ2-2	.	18	CASSYATVIRANTGELFF	TGTGCCAGCAGTTACGCTACTGTTATTCGAGCGAACACCGGGGAGCTGTTTTTT
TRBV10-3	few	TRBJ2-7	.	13	CAIRQDSTSVQYF	TGTGCCATCCGCCAGGACAGCACCTCCGTGCAGTACTTC
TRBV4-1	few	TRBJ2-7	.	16	CASSQDPTQGTYEQYF	TGCGCCAGCAGCCAAGATCCCACCCAAGGTACCTACGAGCAGTACTTC
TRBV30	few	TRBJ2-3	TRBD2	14	CAWTSGSRPDTQYF	TGTGCCTGGACTAGCGGGAGTAGACCAGATACGCAGTATTTT
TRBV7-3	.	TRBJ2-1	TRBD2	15	CASSRLAGEWNEQFF	TGTGCCAGCAGTCGACTAGCGGGAGAATGGAATGAGCAGTTCTTC
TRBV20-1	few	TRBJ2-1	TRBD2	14	CSTRGLAGGGEQFF	TGCAGCACTAGGGGACTAGCGGGAGGGGGGGAGCAGTTCTTC
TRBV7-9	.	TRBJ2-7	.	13	CASSLAVVTEQYF	TGTGCCAGCAGCTTAGCGGTGGTAACCGAGCAGTACTTC
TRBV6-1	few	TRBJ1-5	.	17	CASSDRPGQLSNQPQHF	TGTGCCAGCAGTGATCGCCCAGGACAGCTTAGCAATCAGCCCCAGCATTTT
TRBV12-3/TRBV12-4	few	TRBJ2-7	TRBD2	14	CASSPGLALGEQYF	TGTGCCAGCAGCCCGGGACTAGCCCTCGGCGAGCAGTACTTC
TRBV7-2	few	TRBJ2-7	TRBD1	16	CASSLVPQGALYEQYF	TGTGCCAGCAGCTTAGTGCCACAGGGGGCACTTTACGAGCAGTACTTC